Detailed here is one T cell receptor (beta chain). Its matching antigen is unknown. V was trimmed by 0 bases and J by 5 bases, leaving 13 bases between them. This CDR3 has 15 residues. CDR1 and CDR2 from the germline V gene are ENHRY and SYGVKD. The table came from immunoSEQ multiplex PCR; TCRdb's copy has only in-frame clones and leaves some out. The table includes under 80,000 clones, about 89% detected once. The data were obtained in a study of OX40 agonist ivuxolimab in advanced cancers. Study details: One patient with hepatocellular carcinoma and two with cutaneous melanoma, three in all, had partial responses. Study observations and caveats: Expanded clones were, on average, more numerous among CD8+ T cells than CD4+.

This receptor was identified in an adult with an advanced solid tumor such as melanoma, head and neck, liver or kidney cancer. The V call is TRBV10-3, the J call TRBJ1-1; D call uncertain. This sample comprised CD4+ or CD8+ T cells sorted from blood, obtained in a trial of the OX40 agonist ivuxolimab. For the CDR3, the DNA is TGTGCCATCAGTGAGTCGGCCGGCCTCGGTACTGAAGCTTTCTTT. It encodes CAISESAGLGTEAFF.